These T cell receptor beta chains were read from a single sample in a study of shared clonotypes between healthy human individuals. Generated by immunoSEQ multiplex PCR, the TCRdb table keeps only in-frame clones and is missing some. The repertoire holds over 2,000,000 clones, around 95% seen once, with about 1.7% in the top ten. Sequenced: naive CD8+ T cells from PBMCs. These receptors all come from a man younger than 35 in good health. Some clones in this sample may be carry-over from other donors' samples. Each CDR3 is given with its conserved first and last residue. The order of the fields is D gene, J gene, clone size, V gene, CDR3 DNA, CDR3 protein. The D gene is left open where the match is weak. Size is stated for part of the rows, as once, few or many counts, or as a class when the clone is expanded.

d_gene: TRBD2
j_gene: TRBJ2-7
abundance: NA
v_gene: TRBV19
CDR3nt: TGTGCCAGTAGTTCCGGGACTAGCGGGAGGGCAAGGGGCGACGAGCAGTACTTC
CDR3aa: CASSSGTSGRARGDEQYF

d_gene: NA
j_gene: TRBJ2-2
abundance: NA
v_gene: TRBV4-1
CDR3nt: TGCGCCAGCAGCCAAGTGGGCTTAGGGGAGCTGTTTTTT
CDR3aa: CASSQVGLGELFF

d_gene: TRBD2
j_gene: TRBJ2-1
abundance: NA
v_gene: TRBV9
CDR3nt: TGTGCCAGCAGCGTAAGGACTAGCGGGGGCTACAATGAGCAGTTCTTC
CDR3aa: CASSVRTSGGYNEQFF

d_gene: NA
j_gene: TRBJ2-4
abundance: once
v_gene: TRBV7-9
CDR3nt: TGTGCCAGCAGCCCCCAGCAGGGGGCCAAAAACATTCAGTACTTC
CDR3aa: CASSPQQGAKNIQYF

d_gene: TRBD2
j_gene: TRBJ2-3
abundance: NA
v_gene: TRBV15
CDR3nt: TGTGCCACCAGCAGCCTAGCGGGAGTAGATACGCAGTATTTT
CDR3aa: CATSSLAGVDTQYF

d_gene: NA
j_gene: TRBJ2-6
abundance: NA
v_gene: TRBV14
CDR3nt: TGTGCCAGCAGCCAATGGGCGGGGCGGCCCGCTGTTGGGGCCAACGTCCTGACTTTC
CDR3aa: CASSQWAGRPAVGANVLTF

d_gene: NA
j_gene: TRBJ2-3
abundance: NA
v_gene: TRBV19
CDR3nt: TGTGCCACCTTTGGGGGACTCATGCAGTATTTT
CDR3aa: CATFGGLMQYF

d_gene: NA
j_gene: TRBJ2-1
abundance: NA
v_gene: TRBV9
CDR3nt: TGTGCCAGCAGCGTAGCGGGCACGCTTGGGGATGAGCAGTTCTTC
CDR3aa: CASSVAGTLGDEQFF

d_gene: NA
j_gene: TRBJ2-2
abundance: NA
v_gene: TRBV5-6
CDR3nt: TGTGCCAGTAGCTCGGAACGGAGCCGAGTCATTGTCGGGGAGCTGTTTTTT
CDR3aa: CASSSERSRVIVGELFF

d_gene: TRBD1
j_gene: TRBJ1-5
abundance: NA
v_gene: TRBV7-9
CDR3nt: TGTGCCAGCAGCTCGGTGGGGCGTCAGGGGGATCAGCCCCAGCATTTT
CDR3aa: CASSSVGRQGDQPQHF

d_gene: TRBD2
j_gene: TRBJ2-3
abundance: NA
v_gene: TRBV10-2
CDR3nt: TGCGCCAGCAGTGCGGGGGGAAGCACAGATACGCAGTATTTT
CDR3aa: CASSAGGSTDTQYF

d_gene: TRBD1
j_gene: TRBJ2-7
abundance: NA
v_gene: TRBV28
CDR3nt: TGTGCCAGCAGTTTAGTCGGGACAGGGCTTGACGAGCAGTACTTC
CDR3aa: CASSLVGTGLDEQYF

d_gene: NA
j_gene: TRBJ2-5
abundance: NA
v_gene: TRBV6-5
CDR3nt: TGTGCCAGCAGTTACTCGGACGGGGGCCAAGAGACCCAGTACTTC
CDR3aa: CASSYSDGGQETQYF

d_gene: TRBD2
j_gene: TRBJ2-1
abundance: NA
v_gene: TRBV7-8
CDR3nt: TGTGCCAGCAGCTTAAGTGGGATCGTGCGGGAGGGGTCGGACAATGAGCAGTTCTTC
CDR3aa: CASSLSGIVREGSDNEQFF

d_gene: NA
j_gene: TRBJ2-2
abundance: NA
v_gene: TRBV7-2
CDR3nt: TGTGCCAGCAGACACCCCCGGGAGCTGTTTTTT
CDR3aa: CASRHPRELFF

d_gene: NA
j_gene: TRBJ1-1
abundance: NA
v_gene: TRBV12-2
CDR3nt: TGTGCGCGAAAAAGATCACAGGGGGGGACCTTAAACACTGAAGCTTTCTTT
CDR3aa: CARKRSQGGTLNTEAFF

d_gene: TRBD2
j_gene: TRBJ2-1
abundance: NA
v_gene: TRBV6-6
CDR3nt: TGTGCCAGCAGTGCTAACCCTAGCGGGAGGGCGATTGAGCAGTTCTTC
CDR3aa: CASSANPSGRAIEQFF

d_gene: NA
j_gene: TRBJ2-2
abundance: NA
v_gene: TRBV28
CDR3nt: TGTGCCAGCAGTTTGCGGGGAACCACCGGGGAGCTGTTTTTT
CDR3aa: CASSLRGTTGELFF

d_gene: NA
j_gene: TRBJ2-3
abundance: NA
v_gene: TRBV30
CDR3nt: TGTGCCTGGAGTGGTGTGGGGAGCACAGATACGCAGTATTTT
CDR3aa: CAWSGVGSTDTQYF

d_gene: NA
j_gene: TRBJ2-7
abundance: NA
v_gene: TRBV28
CDR3nt: TGTGCCAGCAGTCCCCACGTCCCTTCCTACGAGCAGTACTTC
CDR3aa: CASSPHVPSYEQYF

d_gene: TRBD2
j_gene: TRBJ2-7
abundance: NA
v_gene: TRBV6-6
CDR3nt: TGTGCCAGCAGTTACTCGAGGGCGGGAGGAACCTACGAGCAGTACTTC
CDR3aa: CASSYSRAGGTYEQYF

d_gene: TRBD1
j_gene: TRBJ1-2
abundance: NA
v_gene: TRBV7-2
CDR3nt: TGTGCCAGCAGCTCGGACAGGCCCCAGGACTATGGCTACACCTTC
CDR3aa: CASSSDRPQDYGYTF

d_gene: NA
j_gene: TRBJ2-7
abundance: once
v_gene: TRBV9
CDR3nt: TGTGCCAGCAGCGGACAGACAATGGACGGGAGATTCTACGAGCAGTACTTC
CDR3aa: CASSGQTMDGRFYEQYF

d_gene: TRBD1
j_gene: TRBJ2-7
abundance: NA
v_gene: TRBV2
CDR3nt: TGTGCCAGCAGGGAGGACAGGGGGGCTTCCTACGAGCAGTACTTC
CDR3aa: CASREDRGASYEQYF

d_gene: NA
j_gene: TRBJ2-3
abundance: NA
v_gene: TRBV13
CDR3nt: TGTGCCAGCAACAAAGCTGGGGACACTGGGGCCGGATGGGATACGCAGTATTTT
CDR3aa: CASNKAGDTGAGWDTQYF

d_gene: NA
j_gene: TRBJ2-1
abundance: NA
v_gene: TRBV9
CDR3nt: TGTGCCAGCAGCCCTCGGACTTACTACAATGAGCAGTTCTTC
CDR3aa: CASSPRTYYNEQFF

d_gene: TRBD1
j_gene: TRBJ1-4
abundance: NA
v_gene: TRBV5-4
CDR3nt: TGTGCCAGCAGCCGGGACAGGGGCTTCAATGAAAAACTGTTTTTT
CDR3aa: CASSRDRGFNEKLFF

d_gene: TRBD1
j_gene: TRBJ1-1
abundance: NA
v_gene: TRBV30
CDR3nt: TGTGCCTGGAGTGTACAGGGGTACGAACCAGCTTTCTTT
CDR3aa: CAWSVQGYEPAFF

d_gene: TRBD2
j_gene: TRBJ2-6
abundance: NA
v_gene: TRBV5-1
CDR3nt: TGCGCCAGCAGCTTGAGTAGCGGGGCGAATTCTGGGGCCAACGTCCTGACTTTC
CDR3aa: CASSLSSGANSGANVLTF

d_gene: NA
j_gene: TRBJ2-7
abundance: NA
v_gene: TRBV27
CDR3nt: TGTGCCAGCAGTGTTGGGGACCGGGGCCACTACGAGCAGTACTTC
CDR3aa: CASSVGDRGHYEQYF

d_gene: TRBD2
j_gene: TRBJ2-1
abundance: NA
v_gene: TRBV9
CDR3nt: TGTGCCAGCAGCGTAGGAGGGACTAGTTGGAATGAGCAGTTCTTC
CDR3aa: CASSVGGTSWNEQFF

d_gene: NA
j_gene: TRBJ2-5
abundance: NA
v_gene: TRBV9
CDR3nt: TGTGCCAGCAGCGCAACCTATCCAGGGTTTTCGGGCTTCTCCCGTCCCCCGGACCAAGAGACCCAGTACTTC
CDR3aa: CASSATYPGFSGFSRPPDQETQYF

d_gene: NA
j_gene: TRBJ2-3
abundance: NA
v_gene: TRBV6-6
CDR3nt: TGTGCCAGCAGGGCAACAGGGTTTGATACGCAGTATTTT
CDR3aa: CASRATGFDTQYF

d_gene: NA
j_gene: TRBJ2-5
abundance: NA
v_gene: TRBV27
CDR3nt: TGTGCCAGCAGTTTTGGGGGGGCTCCCCCGGGGTCTAGTGAGACCCAGTACTTC
CDR3aa: CASSFGGAPPGSSETQYF

d_gene: NA
j_gene: TRBJ2-4
abundance: NA
v_gene: TRBV27
CDR3nt: TGTGCCAGGGGGTACGGTACTCAGTACTTC
CDR3aa: CARGYGTQYF

d_gene: TRBD1
j_gene: TRBJ1-4
abundance: NA
v_gene: TRBV6-6
CDR3nt: TGTGCCAGCAGTTACGGGGACAGAAATGAAAAACTGTTTTTT
CDR3aa: CASSYGDRNEKLFF

d_gene: NA
j_gene: TRBJ1-5
abundance: NA
v_gene: TRBV19
CDR3nt: TGTGCCAGTAGTATGTCCCGAACTAATAGCAATCAGCCCCAGCATTTT
CDR3aa: CASSMSRTNSNQPQHF

d_gene: NA
j_gene: TRBJ2-5
abundance: NA
v_gene: TRBV21-1
CDR3nt: TGTGCCAGCAGCAGAAGATTGGACAGGGGGCCGGAGACCCAGTACTTC
CDR3aa: CASSRRLDRGPETQYF

d_gene: NA
j_gene: TRBJ1-2
abundance: NA
v_gene: TRBV29-1
CDR3nt: TGCAGCGTTGAAGAGCAGGGTGTCGGCTACACCTTC
CDR3aa: CSVEEQGVGYTF

d_gene: TRBD2
j_gene: TRBJ2-7
abundance: NA
v_gene: TRBV7-8
CDR3nt: TGTGCCAGCAGCTTAGTAAGGAAACTAGCGGGAGACCTCTCCTACGAGCAGTACTTC
CDR3aa: CASSLVRKLAGDLSYEQYF

d_gene: NA
j_gene: TRBJ2-7
abundance: NA
v_gene: TRBV11-1
CDR3nt: TGTGCCAGCAGCTTGACCGGGAACTCCTACGAGCAGTACTTC
CDR3aa: CASSLTGNSYEQYF

d_gene: NA
j_gene: TRBJ1-1
abundance: NA
v_gene: TRBV10-3
CDR3nt: TGTGCCATCAGTGGCCTCGAGATTCGGAACACTGAAGCTTTCTTT
CDR3aa: CAISGLEIRNTEAFF

d_gene: TRBD1
j_gene: TRBJ2-3
abundance: NA
v_gene: TRBV7-9
CDR3nt: TGTGCCAGCAGCTCTCCGGGACAGGGCCGACCAGATACGCAGTATTTT
CDR3aa: CASSSPGQGRPDTQYF

d_gene: NA
j_gene: TRBJ2-7
abundance: NA
v_gene: TRBV19
CDR3nt: TGTGCCAGTAGTTTTCTTGGGAACGAGCAGTACTTC
CDR3aa: CASSFLGNEQYF

d_gene: TRBD1
j_gene: TRBJ1-1
abundance: NA
v_gene: TRBV11-2
CDR3nt: TGTGCCAGCAGCTTAGATCGGACAGGGGGGGAAGCTTTCTTT
CDR3aa: CASSLDRTGGEAFF

d_gene: NA
j_gene: TRBJ1-2
abundance: NA
v_gene: TRBV7-9
CDR3nt: TGTGCCAGCAGCTTAGGACCGGGCTACACCTTC
CDR3aa: CASSLGPGYTF

d_gene: TRBD2
j_gene: TRBJ2-5
abundance: NA
v_gene: TRBV6-1
CDR3nt: TGTGCCAGCAGTAGACTAGCGGGATACCAAGAGACCCAGTACTTC
CDR3aa: CASSRLAGYQETQYF

d_gene: TRBD2
j_gene: TRBJ2-1
abundance: NA
v_gene: TRBV7-2
CDR3nt: TGTGCCAGCAGGGGCGGGACTAGTGACTTCTTC
CDR3aa: CASRGGTSDFF

d_gene: NA
j_gene: TRBJ1-6
abundance: NA
v_gene: TRBV27
CDR3nt: TGTGCCAGCAGTTTACGGGGGGCCTATAATTCACCCCTCCACTTT
CDR3aa: CASSLRGAYNSPLHF

d_gene: TRBD1
j_gene: TRBJ2-1
abundance: once
v_gene: TRBV27
CDR3nt: TGTGCCAGCAACACAGGGGTGTGGCGCAATGAGCAGTTCTTC
CDR3aa: CASNTGVWRNEQFF

d_gene: NA
j_gene: TRBJ2-7
abundance: once
v_gene: TRBV28
CDR3nt: TGTGCCAGCAGTCCTAGGTTAGCGGACCTATACGAGCAGTACTTC
CDR3aa: CASSPRLADLYEQYF